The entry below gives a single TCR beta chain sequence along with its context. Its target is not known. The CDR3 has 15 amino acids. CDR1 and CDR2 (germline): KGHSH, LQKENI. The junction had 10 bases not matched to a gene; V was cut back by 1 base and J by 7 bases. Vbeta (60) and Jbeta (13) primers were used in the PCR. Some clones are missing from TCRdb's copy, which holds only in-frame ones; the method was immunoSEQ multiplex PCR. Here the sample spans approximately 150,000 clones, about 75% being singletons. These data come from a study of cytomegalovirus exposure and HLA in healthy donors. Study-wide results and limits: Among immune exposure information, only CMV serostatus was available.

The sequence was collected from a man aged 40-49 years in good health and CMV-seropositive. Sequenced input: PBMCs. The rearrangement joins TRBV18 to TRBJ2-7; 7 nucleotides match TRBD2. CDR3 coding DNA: TGTGCCAGCTCACCACGGCGGGAGCCGGGCGGGGAGCAGTACTTC. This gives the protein CASSPRREPGGEQYF.